This T cell receptor (beta chain) was sequenced in a study of blood T cell repertoires in COVID-19. Study-wide background: The United States, Italy and Spain provided the acute and convalescent COVID-19 samples.

Clones were read by immunoSEQ multiplex PCR, and TCRdb kept only the in-frame ones, dropping some. The sample shows 390,000 or so clones, less than 90% of them seen only once. V was clipped by 5 bases and J by 2 bases; unmatched bases: 2. CDR3 length: 14 amino acids. The germline V gene encodes CDR1 LNHDA and CDR2 SQIVND (reference sequence). Recruitment covered 20 to 25 US areas and drew participants whose ages spanned roughly 18 to 100 years. Recovery meant two consecutive negative NP/OP PCR tests, professional clearance, or resolved symptoms. This TCR came from a woman aged 50 to 65 who had recovered from COVID-19. The V and J genes are TRBV19 and TRBJ2-2; 7 positions match TRBD1. Sample: PBMCs or T cells enriched from blood (not recorded which). CDR3 region: CASSDRANTGELFF. The CDR3 DNA reads TGTGCCAGTAGTGACAGGGCCAACACCGGGGAGCTGTTTTTT.